The TCR beta chain under discussion was sequenced for a study of blood T cells in healthy people across ages. CDR1 is SGHTA, CDR2 FQGNSA, per germline. This CDR3 contains 13 residues. V dropped 4 bases and J dropped 5 bases, with 11 bases sitting between them. For the second PCR, which ran for 7 to 11 cycles, a sample-barcoded 5' primer and a J-beta primer mix were used. TCRdb fed the 5' RACE reads into MiXCR, producing one record per CDR3 protein. The data hold 550,000 to 650,000 distinct CDR3 sequences, with 25% to 30% observed a single time. On this clonotype itself: Its matching antigen is unknown.

Findings and caveats of the study: CMV status of donors was not determined, possibly confounding expanded clonotype changes. Comparison with aged donors showed that long-lived donors had more naive CD4+ cells and higher diversity.

The sequencing sample was made of blood. The sequence was obtained from a woman aged 80 or older in good health. The V call is TRBV7-2, the J call TRBJ2-5, with D maybe TRBD1 (6 bases). Written as DNA, the CDR3 is TGTGCCAGCAGCTCCAGGGGCCTCGAGACCCAGTACTTC. It translates to CASSSRGLETQYF.